This TCR beta chain stems from a study of T cell responses to AZD1222 COVID-19 vaccine. This clone appeared a single time. The antigen remains unidentified. Regarding the study as a whole: With dominance at 160-218 and 743-854, vaccine-associated CD4 TCRs spanned spike. Epitopes outside B.1.351 and B.1.1.7 mutated regions reportedly drew nearly half of spike TCRs. Sampling that yielded the repertoires occurred only after the peak T cell response.

The protocol was immunoSEQ multiplex PCR, while the TCRdb copy is restricted to in-frame clones and leaves out a portion. This repertoire shows about 110,000 clones, 75% to 90% found once; its top ten account for 40% to 55%. Trimming stripped 1 base from V and 7 bases from J, with 10 bases between. The germline CDR1 and CDR2 sequences are MDHEN and SYDVKM. CDR3 length equals 13 residues. This TCR was recovered from an adult who received the AZD1222 COVID-19 vaccine. The source was peripheral blood, collected 28 days after the second AZD1222 dose. This chain joins TRBV28 and TRBJ1-1, with a tentative D call TRBD1 (5 bases). CDR3 bases: TGTGCCAGCAGTTTATTCCGGGACGGTGAAGCTTTCTTT. It yields the protein CASSLFRDGEAFF. The entire variable domain, with the rest obtained from reference TRBV28 and TRBJ1-1, is as follows: DVKVTQSSRYLVKRTGEKVFLECVQDMDHENMFWYRQDPGLGLRLIYFSYDVKMKEKGDIPEGYSVSREKKERFSLILESASTNQTSMYLCASSLFRDGEAFFGQGTRLTVV.